A selection of T cell receptor beta chains follows, all from one sample in a study of shared clonotypes between healthy human individuals. The data were produced by immunoSEQ multiplex PCR, yet TCRdb's version contains in-frame clones alone and is incomplete. The data show over 750,000 clones, about 96% seen once. Specimen: naive CD8+ T cells sorted from blood. The receptors come from a man aged 30 to 45 in good health. Each CDR3 is given with its conserved first and last residue. D genes are given only for firm matches. Clone size is not always given. Where it is, it says once, few, many or a class for expanded clones.

TRBV5-5	once	-	TRBJ2-7	TGTGCCAGCAGCCCCGATGGAGGTCCCACATACGAGCAGTACTTC	CASSPDGGPTYEQYF
TRBV5-6	-	-	TRBJ1-5	TGTGCCACCTCACACAGGGATCAGCCCCAGCATTTT	CATSHRDQPQHF
TRBV7-6	-	TRBD2	TRBJ2-1	TGTGCCAGCAGCTTAGCGGGGACTAGCGACTACAATGAGCAGTTCTTC	CASSLAGTSDYNEQFF
TRBV5-5	once	-	TRBJ1-1	TGTGCCAGCAGCTTGGATGGACGGAACACTGAAGCTTTCTTT	CASSLDGRNTEAFF
TRBV7-9	-	TRBD2	TRBJ2-7	TGTGCCAGCAGCATAAAACTAGCGGGAGAGCAGTACTTC	CASSIKLAGEQYF
TRBV27	-	-	TRBJ2-1	TGTGCCAGCAGTCCCAATCGACAGGGGAGGGATGAGCAGTTCTTC	CASSPNRQGRDEQFF
TRBV5-1	once	-	TRBJ2-1	TGCGCCAGCAGCTTGATTGGGATAAGCAATGAGCAGTTCTTC	CASSLIGISNEQFF
TRBV4-3	once	TRBD1	TRBJ2-5	TGCGCCAGCAGCCCAAGGGCACAGGGGTATGTGGAGACCCAGTACTTC	CASSPRAQGYVETQYF
TRBV5-6	-	TRBD2	TRBJ2-7	TGTGCCAGCAGCTTAAGTGGCGGGAGGCTATCCAACGAGCAGTACTTC	CASSLSGGRLSNEQYF
TRBV11-2	-	-	TRBJ2-7	TGTGCCAGCAGCCCAGATTGGGAGCAGTACTTC	CASSPDWEQYF
TRBV10-3	-	TRBD1	TRBJ1-1	TGTGCCATCAGGGACAGGGGGCTGGGAAACACTGAAGCTTTCTTT	CAIRDRGLGNTEAFF
TRBV4-3	-	TRBD1	TRBJ1-2	TGCGCCAGCTCCAACGGACAGGCCTATGGCTACACCTTC	CASSNGQAYGYTF
TRBV5-1	once	TRBD2	TRBJ2-1	TGCGCCAGCAGCTTGGCCGGACTAGCGGGAGGGCCGGGGAATGAGCAGTTCTTC	CASSLAGLAGGPGNEQFF
TRBV5-1	-	-	TRBJ2-3	TGCGCCAGCACCTTACGGGGACTTGATACGCAGTATTTT	CASTLRGLDTQYF
TRBV2	-	-	TRBJ1-2	TGTGCCAGCAGCGGCCGGCAGAACTATGGCTACACCTTC	CASSGRQNYGYTF
TRBV29-1	-	TRBD1	TRBJ2-3	TGCAGCGTTGATCTGACTCCGGGACAGAACACAGATACGCAGTATTTT	CSVDLTPGQNTDTQYF
TRBV11-2	-	-	TRBJ2-1	TGTGCCAGCAGCTGGCCAATGGCAGATAGCTCCTACAATGAGCAGTTCTTC	CASSWPMADSSYNEQFF
TRBV11-3	few	-	TRBJ2-7	TGTGCCAGCAGCTTAGCCCCTCCGGGCCTCGGGACCTACGAGCAGTACTTC	CASSLAPPGLGTYEQYF
TRBV27	-	-	TRBJ2-2	TGTGCCAGCAGTACCCGGGACACGAACACCGGGGAGCTGTTTTTT	CASSTRDTNTGELFF
TRBV5-5	-	-	TRBJ1-1	TGTGCCAGCAGCTTTACAGGTGGCTACACTGAAGCTTTCTTT	CASSFTGGYTEAFF
TRBV6-5	-	TRBD2	TRBJ2-5	TGTGCCAGCAGTTTGTTGCGGGAGCGGAGTGGAGAGACCCAGTACTTC	CASSLLRERSGETQYF
TRBV5-6	-	-	TRBJ2-3	TGTGCCAGCAGCTTGGTGGGTGGGAAGGTACGCACAGATACGCAGTATTTT	CASSLVGGKVRTDTQYF
TRBV27	-	-	TRBJ1-5	TGTGCCAGCAGTTCCCGGGGTCGTAGGAGCAATCAGCCCCAGCATTTT	CASSSRGRRSNQPQHF
TRBV2	-	-	TRBJ2-1	TGTGCCAGCAGTGATCTAAAATTCTCCTACAATGAGCAGTTCTTC	CASSDLKFSYNEQFF
TRBV9	-	-	TRBJ2-1	TGTGCCAGCAGCGTAGAGGGCTCAGGGCTGAATGAGCAGTTCTTC	CASSVEGSGLNEQFF
TRBV5-1	-	-	TRBJ2-4	TGCGCCAGCAGCTTAGATTCAGGGCGGGGCATTCAGTACTTC	CASSLDSGRGIQYF
TRBV29-1	-	-	TRBJ2-1	TGCAGCGTTAAGCGGCACAATGAGCAGTTCTTC	CSVKRHNEQFF
TRBV5-1	-	TRBD2	TRBJ2-7	TGCGCCAGCAGCGTGGGACTAGCAGGGTACGAGCAGTACTTC	CASSVGLAGYEQYF
TRBV7-9	-	-	TRBJ2-2	TGTGCCAGCAGTTGGGATAGGGGAGTTGGCACCGGGGAGCTGTTTTTT	CASSWDRGVGTGELFF
TRBV5-1	-	TRBD2	TRBJ2-7	TGCGCCAGCAGCTTGGCCCTAGGCGGGAGCTACGAGCAGTACTTC	CASSLALGGSYEQYF
TRBV19	once	TRBD2	TRBJ2-7	TGTGCCAGTAGTTTCCGACTAGCGGAATCCTACGAGCAGTACTTC	CASSFRLAESYEQYF
TRBV11-2	-	-	TRBJ2-7	TGTGCCAGCAGCTTCCGGACCGGGTCCTACGAGCAGTACTTC	CASSFRTGSYEQYF
TRBV7-9	-	TRBD1	TRBJ2-7	TGTGCCAGCAGCTCGGGACAGGGTAGTAACGAGCAGTACTTC	CASSSGQGSNEQYF
TRBV28	-	-	TRBJ1-2	TGTGCCAGCAGGGATTATGCGGTGGGCTACACCTTC	CASRDYAVGYTF
TRBV19	-	-	TRBJ2-1	TGTGCCAGTGAGGGCGAAGACTCCTACAATGAGCAGTTCTTC	CASEGEDSYNEQFF
TRBV9	few	TRBD1	TRBJ2-5	TGTGCCAGCAGTGACAGGGTTGAGCAAGAGACCCAGTACTTC	CASSDRVEQETQYF
TRBV15	-	-	TRBJ1-1	TGTGCCACCAGCAGAGATCGGTTAGGGCCCAACACTGAAGCTTTCTTT	CATSRDRLGPNTEAFF
TRBV28	-	TRBD1	TRBJ2-7	TGTGCCAGCAGTTTCGGGACAGGGGGGTACGAGCAGTACTTC	CASSFGTGGYEQYF
TRBV5-1	-	-	TRBJ2-7	TGCGCCAGCAGCTTCCGGGACGGCTCCTCCTACGAGCAGTACTTC	CASSFRDGSSYEQYF
TRBV14	-	TRBD2	TRBJ2-1	TGTGCCAGCAGCCAAACCGGGACTAGCAGGTACAATGAGCAGTTCTTC	CASSQTGTSRYNEQFF
TRBV4-1	-	TRBD2	TRBJ2-3	TGCGCCAGCAGCCGATCAGCGGGAGGGCCTTTAGATACGCAGTATTTT	CASSRSAGGPLDTQYF
TRBV27	-	TRBD1	TRBJ2-7	TGTGCAGCCGGACAGGGGTCTCGCGAGCAGTACTTC	CAAGQGSREQYF
TRBV29-1	-	-	TRBJ2-7	TGCAGCGTTGGTCTAGCGAGTGAGCAGTACTTC	CSVGLASEQYF
TRBV6-1	-	-	TRBJ1-1	TGTGCCAGCAGTGAATGGATCAGGGTGGCGAACACTGAAGCTTTCTTT	CASSEWIRVANTEAFF
TRBV27	-	TRBD2	TRBJ2-3	TGTGCCAGCAGTTCCTCGACTAGCTCAGATACGCAGTATTTT	CASSSSTSSDTQYF
TRBV6-1	-	TRBD2	TRBJ2-3	TGTGCCAGCAGTGAAGGAAGGACTAGCGGGAATACGCAGTATTTT	CASSEGRTSGNTQYF
TRBV6-1	-	TRBD1	TRBJ2-7	TGTGCCAGCAACCTTAGACAGGGTGGTCGGTACGAGCAGTACTTC	CASNLRQGGRYEQYF
TRBV7-9	-	TRBD2	TRBJ2-1	TGTGCCAGCAGTTCTAGCGGGAGGGTAAGCTCCTACAATGAGCAGTTCTTC	CASSSSGRVSSYNEQFF
TRBV7-8	-	-	TRBJ2-5	TGTGCCAGCAGCTTAGGGGTGGGTCTCGGGGAGACCCAGTACTTC	CASSLGVGLGETQYF